Listed here are 9 T cell receptor beta chains from one sample, sequenced in a study of T-cell reconstitution after alpha-beta-depleted transplantation in children. Unique molecular identifiers were incorporated into the prepared TCRbeta library. A single record per CDR3 protein comes from TCRdb applying MiXCR to the PCR reads. The data contain about 110,000 distinct CDR3 sequences, about 6% of them singletons. This material consisted of PBMCs, mostly from graft donor cells, taken 360 days after TCRalphabeta/CD19-depleted stem cell transplant. The receptors derive from a male patient aged 2-10 years who had a stem cell transplant for acute lymphoblastic leukemia, so the T cells may come from the graft donor.

There are many counts of this clonotype. The chain recombines TRBV12-3 or TRBV12-4 with TRBJ2-4, with D tentatively TRBD2 (5 bases). Trimming removed 6 bases at V and 7 bases at J, with 13 bases between. This CDR3 has 13 amino acids. The CDR3 sequence: CASSASPGNIQYF. CDR3 in DNA: TGTGCCAGCAGCGCCTCCCCGGGGAACATTCAGTACTTC.

This clonotype has at least ten counts. For the CDR3, the DNA is TGTGCCAGCTCACCACGAGACTTACCTAATGAGCAGTTCTTC. Protein sequence: CASSPRDLPNEQFF. The V gene is TRBV18, the J gene TRBJ2-1, with unresolved D. Trimming took 1 base from V and 7 from J, leaving 11 bases between them. This CDR3 contains 14 residues. Germline-derived CDR1 and CDR2 are KGHSH and LQKENI.

This clonotype was observed at least ten times. The chain links TRBV7-2 to TRBJ1-5; a weak D match, TRBD1 (6 bases). Trimming pared 5 bases from V and 2 bases from J, leaving 13 bases between. CDR1 and CDR2 (germline): SGHTA, FQGNSA. There are 15 residues in the CDR3. The CDR3 DNA sequence: TGTGCCAGCAGCCTTACAGGGCGAGGCAATCAGCCCCAGCATTTT. It translates to CASSLTGRGNQPQHF.

The chain joins TRBV28 to TRBJ2-2; no definite D call. The V and J ends lost 2 bases and 5 bases respectively, with 9 bases between them. Germline-derived CDR1 and CDR2 are MDHEN and SYDVKM. The CDR3 loop spans 14 amino acids. As DNA, the CDR3 is TGTGCCAGCAGTTTAAGGGTTCGGACCGGGGAGCTGTTTTTT. Protein product: CASSLRVRTGELFF.

This clonotype was detected ten times or more. This chain joins TRBV7-9 and TRBJ2-1; D gene ambiguous. Germline assignment: CDR1 SEHNR and CDR2 FQNEAQ (reference sequence). V lost 5 bases, J lost 9 bases, and 11 bases lay in between. CDR3 length equals 12 residues. CDR3 loop: CASSGISPEQFF. For the CDR3, the DNA is TGTGCCAGCAGCGGGATTTCGCCTGAGCAGTTCTTC.

The gene calls are TRBV18 and TRBJ2-3; TRBD2 aligns across 8 bases. The CDR3 consists of 15 residues. V shed 8 bases, J shed 2 bases, and the junction held 9 bases outside the gene matches. CDR1 is KGHSH and CDR2 is LQKENI in the germline V gene. The CDR3 here is CASQQGLVFTDTQYF. In nucleotides, the CDR3 is TGTGCCAGCCAGCAGGGACTAGTCTTCACAGATACGCAGTATTTT.

This clonotype was counted ten times or more. The chain joins TRBV27 to TRBJ2-7, with D maybe TRBD2 (5 bases). Germline assignment: CDR1 MNHEY and CDR2 SMNVEV (reference sequence). Trimming took off 8 bases at V and 2 bases at J, with 10 bases between the two ends. The CDR3 is 12 residues long. CDR3 DNA: TGTGCCAGCGGCTTCGGGGCCTACGAGCAGTACTTC. Translating it yields CASGFGAYEQYF.

This clonotype has at least ten counts. The chain combines TRBV20-1 with TRBJ2-1; tentative D call: TRBD2 (6 bases). CDR3 length: 14 residues. The germline gives CDR1 DFQATT, CDR2 SNEGSKA (reference sequence). V was clipped by 4 bases and J by 3 bases, with 13 bases between them. The CDR3 is CSATTSPYYNEQFF. The DNA of the CDR3 is TGCAGTGCTACGACTAGTCCGTACTACAATGAGCAGTTCTTC.

This clonotype was picked up many times. J is TRBJ1-2 and V is TRBV6-1; D not certain. The germline V gene encodes CDR1 MNHNS and CDR2 SASEGT. The ends were cut back, 6 bases at V and 5 bases at J, with 16 bases in the middle. The length of the CDR3 is 14 residues. For the CDR3, the DNA is TGTGCCAGCAGAGATCAAACCCTAGTATATGGCTACACCTTC. This gives the protein CASRDQTLVYGYTF.